Included here is one T cell receptor beta chain sequence, with context. The repertoire was sequenced with immunoSEQ multiplex PCR; TCRdb's copy has only in-frame clones and lacks some. The sample records about 150,000 clones, about 87% being singletons. This sample stems from a study of blood T cell repertoires in COVID-19. This CDR3 is 15 amino acids long. Germline CDR1 and CDR2: GTSNPN and SVGIG (reference sequence). Trimming left V 2 bases short and J 6 bases short, with 16 bases between. This receptor was taken from a man aged 55 to 70 with active or convalescent COVID-19. V is TRBV30 and J is TRBJ1-4, with no clear D. Specimen: peripheral blood. This chain's CDR3 is CAWSHPGRKDEKLFF. For the CDR3, the DNA is TGTGCCTGGAGTCACCCAGGCAGGAAAGATGAAAAACTGTTTTTT.